One sample yielded the 8 T cell receptor beta chains listed below, sequenced in a study of blood T cell repertoires in COVID-19. The repertoire was sequenced with immunoSEQ multiplex PCR; TCRdb's copy has only in-frame clones and lacks some. The sample includes around 120,000 clones, over 65% of them seen just once. Material: peripheral blood. The source of these receptors is a man aged 30 to 45 with acute or convalescent COVID-19.

V gene TRBV7-9 combines with J gene TRBJ1-2; D is unresolved. Trimming pared 5 bases from V and 4 bases from J, leaving 11 bases between. Germline assignment: CDR1 SEHNR and CDR2 FQNEAQ (reference sequence). The CDR3 is 13 residues long. Written as DNA, the CDR3 is TGTGCCAGCAGCCCTACCGCCCTCTATGGCTACACCTTC. This codes for CASSPTALYGYTF. Together with reference TRBV7-9 and TRBJ1-2, the CDR3 gives the full variable domain: DTGVSQNPRHKITKRGQNVTFRCDPISEHNRLYWYRQTLGQGPEFLTYFQNEAQLEKSRLLSDRFSAERPKGSFSTLEIQRTEQGDSAMYLCASSPTALYGYTFGSGTRLTVV.

The J gene is TRBJ1-2, the V gene TRBV7-3; 7 nucleotides match TRBD1. Germline loops: CDR1 SGHTA, CDR2 FQGTGA. CDR3 length equals 15 residues. V gave up 5 bases and J gave up 2 bases; unmatched junction bases: 8. Here the CDR3 DNA reads TGTGCCAGCAGCCCCCAGGGGGGTTGGAACTATGGCTACACCTTC. This codes for CASSPQGGWNYGYTF.

The chain joins TRBV29-1 to TRBJ2-2; 10 bases map to TRBD1. The junction had 6 bases not matched to a gene; V was cut back by 6 bases and J by 8 bases. The CDR3 covers 13 residues. Germline V gives CDR1 SQVTM, CDR2 ANQGSEA. CDR3 sequence reads: CSVRTGGPGELFF. The CDR3 coding sequence is TGCAGCGTCCGGACAGGGGGGCCTGGGGAGCTGTTTTTT.

The gene calls are TRBV2 and TRBJ2-7, with D perhaps TRBD2 (6 bases). Germline V CDR1 and CDR2: SNHLY, FYNNEI. The CDR3 spans 12 residues. Trimming cost V 5 bases and J 3 bases, with 8 bases left between them. CDR3 residues: CASSLSGYEQYV. CDR3 DNA sequence: TGTGCCAGCAGTCTTAGCGGCTACGAGCAGTACGTC.

The chain is built from TRBV5-1 and TRBJ2-3, with D perhaps TRBD2 (5 bases). This CDR3 region has 14 residues. CDR1 is SGHRS, CDR2 YFSETQ, per germline. V was shortened by 4 bases and J by 4 bases, with 13 bases between the two germline ends. The DNA of the CDR3 is TGCGCCAGCAGCCCTACGGGGATGCCAGATACGCAGTATTTT. Translating gives CASSPTGMPDTQYF.

The J gene is TRBJ2-2, the V gene TRBV27, with 8 positions matching TRBD1. Per the germline V gene, CDR1 is MNHEY and CDR2 is SMNVEV (reference sequence). The J segment lost 1 base and the V segment lost 6 bases, leaving 4 bases of the junction unmatched. CDR3 length equals 15 residues. This chain's CDR3 is CASRRGQENTGELFF. For the CDR3, the DNA is TGTGCCAGCAGGCGGGGACAGGAGAACACCGGGGAGCTGTTTTTT.

This chain joins TRBV18 and TRBJ2-2; D uncertain. Germline CDR1 is KGHSH and CDR2 is LQKENI. The CDR3 contains 12 residues. V lost 8 bases and J lost 3, with 7 bases in between. The DNA of the CDR3 is TGTGCCAGCGGTCGGGACACCGGGGAGCTGTTTTTT. It yields the protein CASGRDTGELFF.

The chain combines TRBV27 with TRBJ1-6, with a tentative D call TRBD1 (6 bases). Trimming took off 8 bases at V and 7 bases at J, with 18 bases between the two ends. This CDR3 has 15 residues. Looked up from germline, CDR1 is MNHEY and CDR2 is SMNVEV (reference sequence). The CDR3 spells CASGDPGHRNSPLHF. The CDR3 DNA reads TGTGCCAGCGGAGATCCGGGACACCGAAATTCACCCCTCCACTTT.